These 19 T cell receptor beta chains were all obtained from the same sample, sequenced in a study of beta chain features in type 1 diabetes. The study reverse transcribed the entire isolated RNA, so it sequenced expressed TCRB transcripts. TCRdb keeps only in-frame clones here, not all; method: immunoSEQ multiplex PCR. The sample consists of over 600,000 clones, approximately 13% of them appearing once. Study results and caveats: All four CD4+ subsets of Type 1 diabetes patients contained TCRB CDR3s that were moderately but significantly shorter.

No antigen has been identified for these receptors. The sequenced sample was naive CD4+ T cells from blood. These TCRs come from a man aged 25 to 45 with type 1 diabetes.

This chain links TRBV29-1 with TRBJ2-7; D may be TRBD2 (7 bases). The CDR3 has 15 amino acids. Germline assignment: CDR1 SQVTM and CDR2 ANQGSEA. V lost 5 bases to trimming and J lost 6 bases, with 23 bases between them. The CDR3 coding sequence is TGCAGCGTTTCCAGTATGGCGGTGGCGGGGGCCGAGCAGTACTTC. Residues: CSVSSMAVAGAEQYF.

The chain uses TRBV2 and TRBJ2-3, with 9 nucleotides matching TRBD2. Trimming removed 5 bases from V and 5 bases from J; junction bases left unmatched: 8. The CDR3 is made up of 15 amino acids. Germline CDR1 reads SNHLY; CDR2 reads FYNNEI. The CDR3 bases are TGTGCCAGCAGTCCATTAGCGGGGGCGGGAGATACGCAGTATTTT. This sequence encodes CASSPLAGAGDTQYF.

This chain links TRBV11-2 with TRBJ2-7, with TRBD1 matching over 8 bases. CDR1 and CDR2 from the germline V gene are SGHAT and FQNNGV. The CDR3 has 16 residues. J was trimmed by 7 bases and V by 5 bases; bases with no gene match: 16. The CDR3 here is CASSPIPRQGPLEQYF. The CDR3 nucleotides are TGTGCCAGCAGCCCAATTCCACGACAGGGGCCTTTGGAGCAGTACTTC.

V usage is TRBV12-5 and J usage is TRBJ1-2; D gene ambiguous. Germline-derived CDR1 and CDR2 are LGHNT and FRNRAP. The CDR3 covers 13 residues. V lost 3 bases to trimming and J lost 4 bases, with 9 bases between them. The CDR3 loop is CASGLRETYGYTF. The CDR3 DNA reads as TGTGCTAGTGGTTTACGGGAGACCTATGGCTACACCTTC.

CDR3 region: CASSRGQSSYEQYF. For the CDR3, the DNA is TGTGCCAGCAGTCGGGGACAGAGCTCCTACGAGCAGTACTTC. The V call is TRBV7-9, the J call TRBJ2-7; 7 nucleotides agree with TRBD1. V gave up 6 bases and J gave up 0 bases; unmatched junction bases: 5. CDR3 length: 14 amino acids. The germline V gene has CDR1 SEHNR and CDR2 FQNEAQ (reference sequence).

The genes are TRBV29-1 and TRBJ2-3, with TRBD2 matching over 13 bases. V shed 0 bases and J 5 bases; nucleotides not matched to a gene: 5. Germline CDR1 and CDR2: SQVTM and ANQGSEA. The CDR3 is 16 amino acids. The CDR3 DNA reads as TGCAGCGTTGAAGATTTTGGACTAGCGGGAGTAGATACGCAGTATTTT. Translated: CSVEDFGLAGVDTQYF.

This sequence joins TRBV19 and TRBJ1-5; 8 bases map to TRBD1. CDR3 size: 15 residues. The germline V gene has CDR1 LNHDA and CDR2 SQIVND (reference sequence). Trimming took 7 bases from V and 3 from J; bases not matched to a gene: 8. The CDR3 protein is CASTPQGAYNQPQHF. The CDR3 region has the DNA TGTGCCAGTACCCCGCAGGGGGCTTACAATCAGCCCCAGCATTTT.

This clone was seen a few times. This chain connects TRBV10-2 to TRBJ2-3; 10 bases match TRBD2. Germline V lookup: CDR1 WSHSY, CDR2 SAAADI. The CDR3 length is 17 residues. V shed 7 bases, J shed 2 bases, and the junction held 12 bases outside the gene matches. In DNA, the CDR3 is TGCGCCAGCAACCCCGGGACTAGCGTGGGGTACACAGATACGCAGTATTTT. It translates to CASNPGTSVGYTDTQYF.

This clone was observed a few times. The chain is built from TRBV2 and TRBJ1-1, with a possible D match to TRBD1 (6 bases). Germline CDR1 reads SNHLY; CDR2 reads FYNNEI. The V gene lost 8 bases and the J gene lost 8 bases, with 15 bases spanning the gap. The CDR3 is 12 amino acids. CDR3 sequence (DNA): TGTGCCAGCCCTGACGGGGGGGGCGAAGCTTTCTTT. Its protein product is CASPDGGGEAFF.

The chain is built from TRBV7-8 and TRBJ2-3; D is ambiguous. CDR3 length equals 16 residues. Germline V gives CDR1 SGHVS, CDR2 FQNEAQ. V was trimmed by 5 bases and J by 3 bases, leaving 18 bases between them. The CDR3 bases are TGTGCCAGCAGCAGTGGGCTCGCCTGGGGTACAGATACGCAGTATTTT. Protein sequence: CASSSGLAWGTDTQYF.

The chain is built from TRBV5-1 and TRBJ1-4; D ambiguous. Per germline, CDR1 SGHRS and CDR2 YFSETQ. This CDR3 spans 13 amino acids. With 0 bases removed from V and 10 bases from J, the gap between germline ends came to 10 bases. CDR3 amino acids: CASSLDGVGKLFF. In nucleotides, the CDR3 is TGCGCCAGCAGCTTGGACGGGGTTGGAAAACTGTTTTTT.

This clone was recorded a few times. The chain employs TRBV2 and TRBJ2-7; D remains ambiguous. Germline V CDR1 and CDR2: SNHLY, FYNNEI. CDR3 length equals 13 residues. The V end lost 4 bases, the J end lost 2 bases, and 9 bases lay between the germline ends. The chain's CDR3 is CASSGNPPYEQYF. The CDR3 DNA reads as TGTGCCAGCAGTGGGAACCCTCCCTACGAGCAGTACTTC.

The V call is TRBV7-2, the J call TRBJ1-4; D call uncertain. V dropped 6 bases and J dropped 8 bases, with 13 bases sitting between them. Germline V gene data show CDR1 as SGHTA and CDR2 as FQGNSA. This CDR3 spans 13 amino acids. The CDR3 coding sequence is TGTGCCAGCAGTTACCCAGGACGGGAAAAACTGTTTTTT. It is translated as CASSYPGREKLFF. Drawing the rest from reference TRBV7-2 and TRBJ1-4, the complete variable domain is GAGVSQSPSNKVTEKGKDVELRCDPISGHTALYWYRQSLGQGLEFLIYFQGNSAPDKSGLPSDRFSAERTGGSVSTLTIQRTQQEDSAVYLCASSYPGREKLFFGSGTQLSVL.

The chain is built from TRBV5-1 and TRBJ2-6; perhaps TRBD2 as D (6 bases). This CDR3 has 19 amino acids. Germline CDR1 reads SGHRS; CDR2 reads YFSETQ. With 0 bases removed from V and 4 bases from J, the gap between germline ends came to 20 bases. CDR3 nucleotide sequence: TGCGCCAGCAGCTTGGAACCGGGACTTAGCCCTGGGGGGGCCAACGTCCTGACTTTC. Translated: CASSLEPGLSPGGANVLTF.

The chain uses TRBV11-2 and TRBJ1-2; TRBD1 matches at 8 bases. This CDR3 has 13 residues. Germline V gene sequence: CDR1 SGHAT, CDR2 FQNNGV. V dropped 7 bases and J dropped 7; count of bases not matched to a gene: 8. Written as DNA, the CDR3 is TGTGCCAGCACCCGGACAGGGATGAGTGGCTACACCTTC. Translation gives CASTRTGMSGYTF.

V and J are TRBV27 and TRBJ1-1; D possibly corresponds to TRBD1 (5 bases). CDR3 length equals 14 residues. In germline, CDR1 is MNHEY, CDR2 SMNVEV (reference sequence). V shed 6 bases and J shed 3 bases, with 14 bases lying between them. The CDR3 bases are TGTGCCAGCAGGAAGGGGTCAGGATACACTGAAGCTTTCTTT. Its protein is CASRKGSGYTEAFF.

This chain uses TRBV13 with TRBJ2-1; D is possibly TRBD1 or TRBD2 (6 bases each). CDR1 is PRHDT and CDR2 is FYEKMQ in the germline V gene (reference sequence). Trimming removed 5 bases at V and 10 bases at J, with 18 bases between. The CDR3 loop spans 14 amino acids. The CDR3 here is CASSLGAGQREQFF. In DNA form, the CDR3 reads TGTGCCAGCAGCCTGGGGGCGGGGCAGAGGGAGCAGTTCTTC.

The genes are TRBV14 and TRBJ1-5; possibly TRBD1 for D (6 bases). Germline CDR1 and CDR2: SGHDN and FVKESK. The V and J ends lost 6 bases and 5 bases respectively, with 14 bases between them. The CDR3 covers 14 residues. CDR3 coding DNA: TGTGCCAGCAGTGGCGGGGGCCTAGATCAGCCCCAGCATTTT. Its protein is CASSGGGLDQPQHF. The full variable domain, rest sourced from reference TRBV14 and TRBJ1-5, is EAGVTQFPSHSVIEKGQTVTLRCDPISGHDNLYWYRRVMGKEIKFLLHFVKESKQDESGMPNNRFLAERTGGTYSTLKVQPAELEDSGVYFCASSGGGLDQPQHFGDGTRLSIL.

This clone was picked up a small number of times. V and J are TRBV28 and TRBJ1-2; the D is unclear. V was pared by 8 bases and J by 1 base, with 2 bases between. Germline CDR1 reads MDHEN; CDR2 reads SYDVKM. The CDR3 totals 10 residues. Here the CDR3 reads CASGNYGYTF. Here the CDR3 DNA reads TGTGCCAGCGGTAACTATGGCTACACCTTC.